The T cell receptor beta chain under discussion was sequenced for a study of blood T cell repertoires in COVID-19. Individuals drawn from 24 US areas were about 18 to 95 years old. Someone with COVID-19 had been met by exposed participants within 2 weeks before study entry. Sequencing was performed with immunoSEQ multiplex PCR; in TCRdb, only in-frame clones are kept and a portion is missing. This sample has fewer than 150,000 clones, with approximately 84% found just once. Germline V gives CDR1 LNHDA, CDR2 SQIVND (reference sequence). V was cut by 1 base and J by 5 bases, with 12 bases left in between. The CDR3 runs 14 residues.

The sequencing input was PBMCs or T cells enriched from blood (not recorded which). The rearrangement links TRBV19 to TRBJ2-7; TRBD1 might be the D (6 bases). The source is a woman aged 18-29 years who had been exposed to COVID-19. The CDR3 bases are TGTGCCAGTAGTATAGTCCCGGGACACGACGAGCAGTACTTC. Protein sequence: CASSIVPGHDEQYF.